Listed here are 9 T cell receptor beta chains from one sample, sequenced in a study of regulatory T cells in long-lasting Graves disease. CDR3 regions were amplified by Arm-PCR using iRepertoire HTBI primers to build TCR beta libraries. Each CDR3 protein is one row after TCRdb ran MiXCR on the multiplex PCR reads. The profile covers about 340,000 distinct CDR3 sequences, with 20% appearing a single time and less than 35% taken by the ten largest. Regarding time point: persistent/refractory GD, antithyroid drugs over 5 years with positive TRAb. PBMCs provided the RNA from which the TCR library was made. The input for sequencing was peripheral blood mononuclear cells (PBMCs), taken when the disease was refractory, from a patient treated with antithyroid drugs. The receptors shown here come from a female donor with Graves disease.

This clonotype was seen many times. This rearrangement joins TRBV6-1 to TRBJ1-5; D may be TRBD1 (5 bases). This CDR3 comprises 14 residues. V lost 5 bases and J 5 bases, leaving 13 bases between the germline ends. Germline V gene lookup returns CDR1 MNHNS and CDR2 SASEGT. The CDR3 DNA is TGTGCCAGCAGTCGCCTGGCCAGGGATCAGCCCCAGCATTTT. It specifies CASSRLARDQPQHF.

In its sample, this clonotype was seen a few times. The V and J genes are TRBV19 and TRBJ1-5; D unclear. The CDR3 totals 13 residues. Trimming removed 5 bases at V and 2 bases at J, with 7 bases between. From germline, CDR1 is LNHDA and CDR2 SQIVND (reference sequence). The CDR3 DNA reads TGTGCCAGTAGTTGGCAGGGCAATCAGCCCCAGCATTTT. Its translation: CASSWQGNQPQHF.

This clonotype appeared many times. CDR3: CATGTGTRPYEQYF. In DNA form, the CDR3 reads TGTGCCACCGGAACAGGGACTAGACCGTACGAGCAGTACTTC. The chain employs TRBV28 and TRBJ2-7; 8 nucleotides agree with TRBD2. There are 14 residues in the CDR3. Looked up from germline, CDR1 is MDHEN and CDR2 is SYDVKM. With V trimmed by 10 bases and J by 4 bases, 12 bases remained unmatched. The variable domain in full, with the rest retrieved from reference TRBV28 and TRBJ2-7, is DVKVTQSSRYLVKRTGEKVFLECVQDMDHENMFWYRQDPGLGLRLIYFSYDVKMKEKGDIPEGYSVSREKKERFSLILESASTNQTSMYLCATGTGTRPYEQYFGPGTRLTVT.

Ten or more counts support this clonotype. The chain combines TRBV11-2 with TRBJ2-5; 7 bases are shared with TRBD1. The junction had 4 bases not matched to a gene; V was cut back by 4 bases and J by 2 bases. Germline V gives CDR1 SGHAT, CDR2 FQNNGV. CDR3 length: 14 residues. The CDR3 DNA reads as TGTGCCAGCAGCTATCCGACAGGGCAAGAGACCCAGTACTTC. Amino acids: CASSYPTGQETQYF.

This clonotype was seen repeatedly, ten times or more. The rearrangement uses TRBV6-1 and TRBJ2-2; perhaps D is TRBD1 or TRBD2 (6 bases each). Trimming removed 8 bases from V and 6 bases from J, with 16 bases in between. The germline V gene encodes CDR1 MNHNS and CDR2 SASEGT. This CDR3 is 14 amino acids long. For the CDR3, the DNA is TGTGCCAGCCAGCAAGTCGGGGGCCCCGGGGAGCTGTTTTTT. This sequence encodes CASQQVGGPGELFF.

The table lists this clonotype with a few counts. This chain links TRBV7-3 with TRBJ1-5; perhaps TRBD1 as D (6 bases). This CDR3 spans 16 amino acids. The germline V gene encodes CDR1 SGHTA and CDR2 FQGTGA. The ends were cut back, 8 bases at V and 5 bases at J, with 22 bases in the middle. The CDR3 reads CASCGPRQVGYQPQHF. The CDR3 region has the DNA TGTGCCAGCTGTGGGCCGAGACAGGTTGGCTATCAGCCCCAGCATTTT.

This clonotype was found many times. The V and J genes are TRBV19 and TRBJ1-1; D gene ambiguous. CDR1 LNHDA and CDR2 SQIVND come from the germline V gene (reference sequence). The CDR3 spans 13 residues. The ends were cut back, 3 bases at V and 6 bases at J, with 11 bases in the middle. CDR3 nucleotides: TGTGCCAGTAGTATGAGCCTTCGGGCTGAAGCTTTCTTT. Translated: CASSMSLRAEAFF. Using reference TRBV19 and TRBJ1-1 for the parts outside the CDR3, the full variable domain is DGGITQSPKYLFRKEGQNVTLSCEQNLNHDAMYWYRQDPGQGLRLIYYSQIVNDFQKGDIAEGYSVSREKKESFPLTVTSAQKNPTAFYLCASSMSLRAEAFFGQGTRLTVV.

This clonotype was seen many times. The V gene is TRBV20-1, the J gene TRBJ1-1; 8 positions agree with TRBD1. The germline CDR1 and CDR2 sequences are DFQATT and SNEGSKA (reference sequence). The CDR3 is made up of 13 amino acids. Germline trimming cut 4 bases from V and 4 bases from J; bases unmatched to any gene: 5. The DNA for the CDR3 is TGCAGTGCTAAGACAGGGGCGGTCACTGAAGCTTTCTTT. Translation: CSAKTGAVTEAFF.

A note on this clonotype: The junction shows a germline mismatch at one end, possibly a read error. The rearrangement uses TRBV6-9 and TRBJ1-1; D not resolved. CDR1 MNHGY and CDR2 SVAAGI come from the germline V gene. CDR3 length equals 14 residues. The CDR3 coding sequence is TGCGCCAGCAGTGAGTCGGTCTTCGGAGCTGAAGCTTTCTTT. This gives the protein CASSESVFGAEAFF.